This TCR beta chain was found in a study of T-cell memory formation after mild COVID-19. This CDR3 is built from 13 residues. The V end was cut by 7 bases, the J end by 8 bases, with 13 bases between. The germline V gene encodes CDR1 KGHDR and CDR2 SFDVKD. TCRdb itself ran the 5' RACE reads through MiXCR, one entry per CDR3 protein. The sample consists of 150,000 to 200,000 distinct CDR3 sequences, roughly a fifth of them appearing once. This chain joins TRBV24-1 and TRBJ2-2, with D tentatively TRBD2 (6 bases). The sequence was collected from an adult woman who had mild COVID-19 (a few samples of this study predate the infection). Cell type and time point are not known. Sequencing was performed on PBMCs or a T cell subset sorted from them (not recorded which). CDR3 sequence: CATRAGPSGELFF. CDR3 sequence (DNA): TGTGCCACCAGGGCGGGACCCTCAGGGGAGCTGTTTTTT.